This record concerns one T cell receptor (beta chain) sequence. The data were obtained in a study of blood T cell repertoires in COVID-19. Study background: Samples taken during acute and convalescent COVID-19 were collected in the United States, Italy and Spain. T cells, B-cell-depleted T cells, or PBMCs supplied cDNA or gDNA.

This CDR3 spans 14 amino acids. The V and J ends lost 3 bases and 5 bases respectively, with 15 bases between them. CDR1 and CDR2 (germline): SGDLS, YYNGEE. Authors' processing steps: From reference gene primer amplification, estimates of nucleated cell counts were derived. Sequencing was performed with immunoSEQ multiplex PCR; in TCRdb, only in-frame clones are kept and a portion is missing. V and J calls and clone size are copied from that table; D and trimming were computed from the DNA. The top ten hold approximately 6.2% of the sample, which has some 250,000 clones, approximately 87% seen once. The material sequenced was peripheral blood. This chain uses TRBV9 with TRBJ2-7; D perhaps matches TRBD1 (6 bases). This sequence originates from a man between 60 and 75 years old with acute or convalescent COVID-19. DNA for the CDR3: TGTGCCAGCAGCGCCATGACAGGAGTCAACGAGCAGTACTTC. Translating gives CASSAMTGVNEQYF.